The 12 T cell receptor beta chains reported below all come from one sample, sequenced in a study of T-cell memory formation after mild COVID-19. MiXCR, run by TCRdb on the 5' RACE reads, gives a single entry per CDR3 protein. The sample records some 290,000 distinct CDR3 sequences, 15% to 20% being singletons. The specimen sequenced was PBMCs or a T cell subset sorted from them (not recorded which). The receptors here all came from a man younger than 35 who had mild COVID-19 (a few samples of this study predate the infection). Cell type and time point are not known.

This clonotype was seen once. The CDR3 loop reads CASSSEKGTSGGAFTYEQYF. DNA of the CDR3: TGTGCCAGCAGCTCCGAAAAAGGGACTAGCGGGGGGGCCTTCACCTACGAGCAGTACTTC. The chain has TRBV7-9 and TRBJ2-7, with TRBD2 identical over 16 bases. CDR3 length: 20 residues. J was trimmed by 2 bases and V by 4 bases; bases with no gene match: 14. Per the germline V gene, CDR1 is SEHNR and CDR2 is FQNEAQ (reference sequence).

Here the CDR3 DNA reads TGCAGTGCTACGGGGGATAGCAATCAGCCCCAGCATTTT. It specifies CSATGDSNQPQHF. V usage is TRBV20-1 and J usage is TRBJ1-5; tentative D call: TRBD1 (5 bases). V dropped 4 bases and J dropped 0 bases, with 7 bases sitting between them. Germline CDR1 and CDR2: DFQATT and SNEGSKA (reference sequence). This CDR3 has 13 amino acids.

The V call is TRBV15, the J call TRBJ2-7; D possibly corresponds to TRBD2 (6 bases). Trimming left V 9 bases short and J 0 bases short, with 12 bases between. Germline values: CDR1 LNHNV, CDR2 YYDKDF (reference sequence). The CDR3 has 13 amino acids. The CDR3 region has the DNA TGTGCCACGAGGGACTCCCGCTCCTACGAGCAGTACGTC. Its translation is CATRDSRSYEQYV.

This clonotype was seen more than once but under ten times. This chain uses TRBV7-2 with TRBJ2-7; 8 nucleotides align to TRBD1. Germline-derived CDR1 and CDR2 are SGHTA and FQGNSA. The trim removed 7 bases at V and 4 bases at J, leaving 9 bases unmatched. CDR3 length: 14 residues. The CDR3 sequence is CASTERQGAYEQYF. The CDR3 nucleotides are TGTGCCAGCACCGAAAGGCAGGGGGCATACGAGCAGTACTTC. The complete variable domain, with remaining parts taken from reference TRBV7-2 and TRBJ2-7, reads GAGVSQSPSNKVTEKGKDVELRCDPISGHTALYWYRQSLGQGLEFLIYFQGNSAPDKSGLPSDRFSAERTGGSVSTLTIQRTQQEDSAVYLCASTERQGAYEQYFGPGTRLTVT.

V gene TRBV20-1 combines with J gene TRBJ1-1; 8 bases fit TRBD1. CDR1 and CDR2 from the germline V gene are DFQATT and SNEGSKA (reference sequence). V trimming: 2 bases; J trimming: 3 bases; junction bases outside the gene matches: 2. The CDR3 spans 13 residues. The CDR3 nucleotides are TGCAGTGCTAGAAACAGGGGGGACACTGAAGCTTTCTTT. Translating it yields CSARNRGDTEAFF.

This clonotype was found a few times. This rearrangement joins TRBV3-1 to TRBJ1-4; no definite D call. Germline V gene lookup returns CDR1 LGHDT and CDR2 YNNKEL (reference sequence). The CDR3 is 12 residues long. V lost 1 base and J 7 bases, leaving 4 bases between the germline ends. The CDR3 here is CASSQVGEKLFF. In DNA form, the CDR3 reads TGTGCCAGCAGCCAAGTCGGTGAAAAACTGTTTTTT.

The chain couples TRBV7-3 to TRBJ2-3, with a possible D match to TRBD2 (6 bases). The germline V gene has CDR1 SGHTA and CDR2 FQGTGA. CDR3 length equals 13 residues. V was shortened by 5 bases and J by 3 bases, with 9 bases between the two germline ends. In nucleotides, the CDR3 is TGTGCCAGCAGCCGTAGCGGAACAGATACGCAGTATTTT. Its protein is CASSRSGTDTQYF.

This chain links TRBV7-9 with TRBJ2-3; no reliable D call. The CDR3 contains 15 residues. V gave up 4 bases and J gave up 4 bases, with 15 bases separating them. Per germline, CDR1 SEHNR and CDR2 FQNEAQ (reference sequence). CDR3 DNA sequence: TGTGCCAGCAGCTCATCACAAATTTCCCCAGATACGCAGTATTTT. Its translation: CASSSSQISPDTQYF. Based on the CDR3 plus reference TRBV7-9 and TRBJ2-3, the full variable domain is DTGVSQNPRHKITKRGQNVTFRCDPISEHNRLYWYRQTLGQGPEFLTYFQNEAQLEKSRLLSDRFSAERPKGSFSTLEIQRTEQGDSAMYLCASSSSQISPDTQYFGPGTRLTVL.

The gene calls are TRBV4-1 and TRBJ1-1; a possible D gene is TRBD1 (5 bases). CDR3 length: 15 residues. The germline V gene encodes CDR1 MGHRA and CDR2 YSYEKL. Trimming shortened V by 0 bases and J by 8 bases, and 16 bases separated the two germline ends. CDR3 nucleotides: TGCGCCAGCAGCCAAGAGAGAATAGGGACGTTGGAAGCTTTCTTT. It translates to CASSQERIGTLEAFF.

CDR3 residues: CASSHRESGANVLTF. CDR3 DNA: TGCGCCAGCAGTCACAGGGAATCTGGGGCCAACGTCCTGACTTTC. V usage is TRBV4-1 and J usage is TRBJ2-6; D is possibly TRBD1 (6 bases). Germline-derived CDR1 and CDR2 are MGHRA and YSYEKL. Trimming pared 6 bases from V and 1 base from J, leaving 10 bases between. CDR3 length: 15 residues.

This chain links TRBV5-5 with TRBJ1-1, with a tentative D call TRBD1 (5 bases). V lost 8 bases, J lost 11 bases, and 16 bases lay in between. This CDR3 has 11 amino acids. From germline, CDR1 is SGHKS and CDR2 YYEKEE (reference sequence). Written as DNA, the CDR3 is TGTGCCAGTTCCCTCCGGGGGATGGCTTTCTTT. Protein product: CASSLRGMAFF.

This clonotype was detected a few times. This chain joins TRBV6-2 or TRBV6-3 and TRBJ1-2; D remains ambiguous. Deletions cut 7 bases from V and 5 bases from J, with 14 bases between. From germline, CDR1 is MNHEY and CDR2 SVGEGT. This CDR3 comprises 13 residues. The CDR3 nucleotides read TGTGCCAGCAACCCCTCATATCGGTATGGCTACACCTTC. The encoded protein is CASNPSYRYGYTF.